This T cell receptor beta chain appears in the sequencing data of a study of T-cell reconstitution after alpha-beta-depleted transplantation in children. Germline V gene lookup returns CDR1 ENHRY and CDR2 SYGVKD. V gave up 10 bases and J gave up 7 bases; unmatched junction bases: 6. CDR3 length: 11 amino acids. Unique molecular identifiers were incorporated during preparation of the TCRbeta library. Using its own MiXCR run on the PCR reads, TCRdb lists one record per CDR3 protein. The sample yields 250,000 to 400,000 distinct CDR3 sequences, 20% to 30% seen once. As concerns this clonotype: Antigen unknown.

The study's findings and limits: About two months after transplant, alpha-beta T cells reportedly came from several hundred expanded graft clones.

This chain uses TRBV10-3 with TRBJ1-2, with TRBD1 matching 7 bases. This clonotype originated in a male patient between 5 and 17 years old who had a stem cell transplant for acute lymphoblastic leukemia, so the T cells may come from the graft donor. The sequences come from PBMCs, mostly from graft donor cells, collected 180 days after TCRalphabeta/CD19-depleted stem cell transplant. CDR3 coding DNA: TGTGCCACCGAGACAGGGTTTGGCTACACCTTC. It codes for CATETGFGYTF.